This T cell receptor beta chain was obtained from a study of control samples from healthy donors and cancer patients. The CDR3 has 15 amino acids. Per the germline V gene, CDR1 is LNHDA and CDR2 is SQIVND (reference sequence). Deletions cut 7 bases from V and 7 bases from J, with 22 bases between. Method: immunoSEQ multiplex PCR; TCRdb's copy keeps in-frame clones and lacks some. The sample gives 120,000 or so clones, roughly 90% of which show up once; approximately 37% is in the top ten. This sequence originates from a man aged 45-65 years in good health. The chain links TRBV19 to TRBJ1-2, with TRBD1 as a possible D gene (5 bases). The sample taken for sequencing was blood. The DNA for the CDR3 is TGTGCCAGTACCATAGGGGCTATGGGGAGCGGTGGCTACACCTTC. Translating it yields CASTIGAMGSGGYTF.